Listed below are T cell receptor beta chains from one sample, sequenced in a study of blood T cell repertoires in COVID-19. Here immunoSEQ multiplex PCR was the method, and the copy in TCRdb shows in-frame clones only, minus some. The sample contains about 95,000 clones, 84% of which appear only once. The sequenced sample was peripheral blood. These receptors came from a human donor in a cohort sampled during active COVID-19. Both conserved end residues are part of each CDR3. D genes are given only for firm matches. The size entry is marked missing in some rows and otherwise reads once, few, many or a size class.

TRBV12-5	TRBJ2-1	.	.	CASGPRRGSYNEQFF	TGTGCTAGTGGTCCCCGCCGCGGCTCCTACAATGAGCAGTTCTTC
TRBV7-7	TRBJ2-2	.	.	CASSLAGSPGELFF	TGTGCTAGCAGCTTAGCCGGGAGCCCCGGGGAGCTGTTTTTT
TRBV5-1	TRBJ1-3	once	TRBD1	CASSALGIRGPVPGNTIYF	TGCGCCAGCAGCGCTTTGGGTATAAGGGGGCCAGTACCTGGAAACACCATATATTTT
TRBV5-4	TRBJ2-5	.	.	CASSLNPWAEETQYF	TGTGCCAGCAGCTTGAACCCTTGGGCCGAAGAGACCCAGTACTTC
TRBV6-5	TRBJ2-3	.	.	CASSLASNTQYF	TGTGCCAGCAGCCTAGCTTCGAATACGCAGTATTTT
TRBV6-5	TRBJ1-3	.	.	CASSPIISSGNTIYF	TGTGCCAGCAGTCCAATAATTAGCTCTGGAAACACCATATATTTT
TRBV11-2	TRBJ1-5	once	.	CASSLAGLRNQPQHF	TGTGCCAGCAGCTTAGCTGGTTTGAGGAATCAGCCCCAGCATTTT
TRBV14	TRBJ1-1	.	.	CASSQVLGGRAFF	TGTGCCAGCAGCCAAGTCCTGGGGGGAAGAGCTTTCTTT
TRBV6-6	TRBJ1-4	.	.	CASSYLGQATNEKLFF	TGTGCCAGCAGTTACCTTGGGCAGGCGACTAATGAAAAACTGTTTTTT
TRBV5-1	TRBJ1-3	.	.	CASSSGIISGNTIYF	TGCGCCAGCAGCTCAGGGATAATCTCTGGAAACACCATATATTTT
TRBV7-3	TRBJ2-5	once	TRBD2	CASSLSGGSETQYF	TGTGCCAGCAGCTTAAGTGGCGGGAGCGAGACCCAGTACTTC
TRBV3-1/TRBV3-2	TRBJ2-5	.	TRBD2	CASSQNGGLAGIQETQYF	TGTGCCAGCAGCCAAAATGGCGGACTAGCGGGAATTCAAGAGACCCAGTACTTC
TRBV3-1/TRBV3-2	TRBJ2-7	.	.	CASSQGWSSYEQYF	TGTGCCAGCAGCCAGGGTTGGAGTTCCTACGAGCAGTACTTC
TRBV28	TRBJ1-5	few	.	CASSQPDQPQHF	TGTGCCAGCAGTCAACCAGATCAGCCCCAGCATTTT
TRBV5-1	TRBJ2-1	.	.	CASSFSPSPNEQFF	TGCGCCAGCAGCTTCTCCCCTTCCCCCAATGAGCAGTTCTTC
TRBV5-1	TRBJ1-2	.	TRBD1	CASSSQPGQINYGYTF	TGCGCCAGCAGCTCCCAACCGGGACAGATCAACTATGGCTACACCTTC
TRBV5-6	TRBJ2-7	.	TRBD1	CASSLGTGNLVEQYF	TGTGCCAGCAGCCTCGGGACAGGGAATCTCGTGGAGCAGTACTTC
TRBV12-3/TRBV12-4	TRBJ1-1	.	.	CASSLGQNTEAFF	TGTGCCAGCAGTTTGGGACAGAACACTGAAGCTTTCTTT
TRBV19	TRBJ2-2	.	.	CATYRSPAPENTGELFF	TGTGCCACCTACAGATCTCCCGCACCGGAGAACACCGGGGAGCTGTTTTTT
TRBV28	TRBJ1-2	.	.	CASRPPGANGYTF	TGTGCCAGCAGACCCCCGGGAGCGAATGGCTACACCTTC
TRBV6-6	TRBJ1-2	.	TRBD1	CASSFVQGDYGYTF	TGTGCCAGCAGTTTCGTTCAGGGGGACTATGGCTACACCTTC
TRBV6-2/TRBV6-3	TRBJ2-4	.	.	CASSYGVSRLGAVRKNIQYF	TGTGCCAGCAGTTACGGAGTCTCCCGTTTGGGGGCTGTCAGAAAAAACATTCAGTACTTC
TRBV5-1	TRBJ1-4	.	TRBD1	CASSSRQGGSEKLFF	TGCGCCAGCAGCTCGAGACAGGGGGGAAGTGAAAAACTGTTTTTT